This T cell receptor beta chain was identified during a study of blood T cell repertoires in COVID-19. In the study's own analysis: Reference gene primer amplification gave nucleated cell count estimates. Sequencing used immunoSEQ multiplex PCR; TCRdb keeps in-frame clones, though not all of them. V and J calls and clone size are those listed in that table; D and trimming were worked out from the DNA. Seen here are around 81,000 clones, around 90% observed once, and the top ten hold 6% to 8%. The receptor was derived from a man aged 70-80 years with acute or convalescent COVID-19. Sequenced sample: peripheral blood.

The CDR3 here is CASSPRRDSLTLRPYEQYF. The CDR3 nucleotides are TGTGCCAGCAGCCCCCGAAGGGACAGCCTAACCCTCAGGCCTTACGAGCAGTACTTC. This rearrangement joins TRBV9 to TRBJ2-7; 7 bases are a match to TRBD1. This CDR3 has 19 amino acids. Trimming removed 4 bases from V and 4 bases from J; junction bases left unmatched: 23. Germline V CDR1 and CDR2: SGDLS, YYNGEE. The whole variable domain, filled in from reference TRBV9 and TRBJ2-7, reads DSGVTQTPKHLITATGQRVTLRCSPRSGDLSVYWYQQSLDQGLQFLIQYYNGEERAKGNILERFSAQQFPDLHSELNLSSLELGDSALYFCASSPRRDSLTLRPYEQYFGPGTRLTVT.